This T cell receptor beta chain originates from a study of blood T cell repertoires in COVID-19. This clone was seen a single time. V lost 6 bases and J lost 5, with 8 bases in between. Germline V lookup: CDR1 MNHEY, CDR2 SVGAGI. The CDR3 is made up of 12 amino acids. Clones were read by immunoSEQ multiplex PCR, and TCRdb kept only the in-frame ones, dropping some. This sample carries hundreds of thousands of clones, roughly nine tenths of them seen once, and the ten largest clones take roughly 1.1%. Material: PBMCs or T cells enriched from blood (not recorded which). The receptor's source is a man younger than 45 who had recovered from COVID-19. The V gene is TRBV6-5, the J gene TRBJ1-3, with D possibly TRBD1 on 5 matching bases. The CDR3 here is CASRDNRNTIYF. CDR3 nucleotide sequence: TGTGCCAGCAGGGACAACAGAAACACCATATATTTT.